This is a list of T cell receptor beta chains from one sample in a study of T-cell reconstitution after alpha-beta-depleted transplantation in children. TCRdb re-derived calls from the PCR reads in MiXCR, one entry per CDR3 protein. Here the sample spans 800,000 to 1,000,000 distinct CDR3 sequences, roughly 29% being singletons. Sequencing was performed on PBMCs, mostly from graft donor cells, taken 360 days after TCRalphabeta/CD19-depleted stem cell transplant. Every receptor here comes from a boy less than two years old who had a stem cell transplant for SCID, so the T cells may come from the graft donor. Each CDR3 is given with its conserved first and last residue. D genes are given only for firm matches. Not all rows give a size; the values are once, few, many and, for expanded clones, a class.

j_call: TRBJ2-3
d_call: TRBD1
v_call: TRBV28
clone_size: -
cdr3_aa: CASSLWGQGAGQYF
cdr3_nt: TGTGCCAGCAGTTTATGGGGACAGGGCGCTGGGCAGTATTTT

j_call: TRBJ2-3
d_call: -
v_call: TRBV5-1
clone_size: -
cdr3_aa: CASSLIATLSTDTQYF
cdr3_nt: TGCGCCAGCAGCTTGATAGCGACCCTAAGCACAGATACGCAGTATTTT

j_call: TRBJ2-7
d_call: TRBD1
v_call: TRBV28
clone_size: few
cdr3_aa: CASSGHRGRVPYEQYF
cdr3_nt: TGTGCCAGCAGTGGCCACAGGGGGCGCGTACCCTACGAGCAGTACTTC

j_call: TRBJ1-1
d_call: TRBD1
v_call: TRBV29-1
clone_size: -
cdr3_aa: CSVPINRGHHTEAFF
cdr3_nt: TGCAGCGTGCCTATTAACAGGGGTCATCACACTGAAGCTTTCTTT

j_call: TRBJ2-1
d_call: -
v_call: TRBV29-1
clone_size: few
cdr3_aa: CSVASGVNEQFF
cdr3_nt: TGCAGCGTGGCGTCGGGGGTAAATGAGCAGTTCTTC

j_call: TRBJ2-5
d_call: -
v_call: TRBV7-2
clone_size: -
cdr3_aa: CASSPEGLAETQYF
cdr3_nt: TGTGCCAGCAGCCCAGAGGGACTTGCGGAGACCCAGTACTTC

j_call: TRBJ2-2
d_call: -
v_call: TRBV29-1
clone_size: -
cdr3_aa: CSVSWTGRAGELFF
cdr3_nt: TGCAGCGTTAGTTGGACAGGGAGGGCCGGGGAGCTGTTTTTT

j_call: TRBJ2-1
d_call: -
v_call: TRBV12-3/TRBV12-4
clone_size: few
cdr3_aa: CASISGRPKGGEQFF
cdr3_nt: TGTGCCAGCATCTCGGGTCGCCCGAAGGGAGGTGAGCAGTTCTTC

j_call: TRBJ2-3
d_call: -
v_call: TRBV5-1
clone_size: -
cdr3_aa: CASSLRTTNTDTQYF
cdr3_nt: TGCGCCAGCAGCCTCCGGACTACCAACACAGATACGCAGTATTTT

j_call: TRBJ2-7
d_call: -
v_call: TRBV5-1
clone_size: -
cdr3_aa: CASSLTGNYYEQYF
cdr3_nt: TGCGCCAGCAGCCTGACAGGAAACTACTACGAGCAGTACTTC

j_call: TRBJ2-1
d_call: -
v_call: TRBV29-1
clone_size: -
cdr3_aa: CSVRRTDEQFF
cdr3_nt: TGCAGCGTGCGGAGGACAGATGAGCAGTTCTTC

j_call: TRBJ2-3
d_call: TRBD1
v_call: TRBV6-1
clone_size: -
cdr3_aa: CASSPGTGASDTQYF
cdr3_nt: TGTGCCAGCAGCCCCGGGACAGGGGCGTCAGATACGCAGTATTTT

j_call: TRBJ1-2
d_call: -
v_call: TRBV7-2
clone_size: few
cdr3_aa: CASSLTPGPLNYGYTF
cdr3_nt: TGTGCCAGCAGCTTAACCCCGGGACCCCTTAACTATGGCTACACCTTC

j_call: TRBJ1-1
d_call: -
v_call: TRBV5-1
clone_size: few
cdr3_aa: CASRVRGSGTEAFF
cdr3_nt: TGCGCCAGCAGAGTGAGGGGCAGCGGCACTGAAGCTTTCTTT

j_call: TRBJ2-1
d_call: TRBD2
v_call: TRBV29-1
clone_size: -
cdr3_aa: CSVGTREAGGLYNEQFF
cdr3_nt: TGCAGCGTTGGGACCAGGGAAGCGGGGGGGCTCTACAATGAGCAGTTCTTC

j_call: TRBJ2-3
d_call: -
v_call: TRBV19
clone_size: -
cdr3_aa: CATLRGGATDTQYF
cdr3_nt: TGTGCCACCTTGAGGGGGGGAGCGACAGATACGCAGTATTTT

j_call: TRBJ2-5
d_call: TRBD2
v_call: TRBV7-2
clone_size: -
cdr3_aa: CASSLGARGLAGRQETQYF
cdr3_nt: TGTGCCAGCAGCTTGGGCGCTAGGGGACTAGCGGGGAGACAAGAGACCCAGTACTTC

j_call: TRBJ1-1
d_call: -
v_call: TRBV6-5
clone_size: few
cdr3_aa: CASSYGRDGTEAFF
cdr3_nt: TGTGCCAGCAGTTACGGCAGGGACGGAACTGAAGCTTTCTTT

j_call: TRBJ1-1
d_call: TRBD1
v_call: TRBV11-1
clone_size: few
cdr3_aa: CASSLNRGQMSGNTEAFF
cdr3_nt: TGTGCCAGCAGCTTAAACAGGGGGCAGATGAGTGGGAACACTGAAGCTTTCTTT

j_call: TRBJ2-3
d_call: -
v_call: TRBV4-1
clone_size: few
cdr3_aa: CARGRGRTDTQYF
cdr3_nt: TGCGCCCGAGGGAGGGGGCGCACAGATACGCAGTATTTT

j_call: TRBJ2-5
d_call: -
v_call: TRBV11-2
clone_size: -
cdr3_aa: CASKVGTGETQYF
cdr3_nt: TGTGCCAGCAAGGTTGGCACGGGAGAGACCCAGTACTTC

j_call: TRBJ2-7
d_call: -
v_call: TRBV12-3/TRBV12-4
clone_size: few
cdr3_aa: CASSLGDGPYEQYF
cdr3_nt: TGTGCCAGCAGTTTAGGAGACGGCCCCTACGAGCAGTACTTC

j_call: TRBJ2-1
d_call: TRBD2
v_call: TRBV29-1
clone_size: few
cdr3_aa: CSVPSSGGNNRINEQFF
cdr3_nt: TGCAGCGTTCCCTCTAGCGGGGGCAATAACAGGATCAATGAGCAGTTCTTC

j_call: TRBJ1-1
d_call: -
v_call: TRBV12-3/TRBV12-4
clone_size: -
cdr3_aa: CASSLWEGNTEAFF
cdr3_nt: TGTGCCAGCAGTTTATGGGAGGGGAACACTGAAGCTTTCTTT

j_call: TRBJ2-6
d_call: TRBD1
v_call: TRBV25-1
clone_size: few
cdr3_aa: CASSVRQGASGANVLTF
cdr3_nt: TGTGCCAGCAGTGTACGGCAGGGGGCCTCTGGGGCCAACGTCCTGACTTTC

j_call: TRBJ2-6
d_call: TRBD1
v_call: TRBV7-6
clone_size: -
cdr3_aa: CASSFGTGLSGANVLTF
cdr3_nt: TGTGCCAGCAGCTTCGGGACAGGCCTGTCTGGGGCCAACGTCCTGACTTTC

j_call: TRBJ2-3
d_call: -
v_call: TRBV25-1
clone_size: -
cdr3_aa: CASSSDSKTDTQYF
cdr3_nt: TGTGCCAGCAGTTCGGACAGTAAAACGGATACGCAGTATTTT

j_call: TRBJ2-7
d_call: TRBD2
v_call: TRBV5-1
clone_size: few
cdr3_aa: CASSHQTGGYEQYF
cdr3_nt: TGCGCCAGCAGCCACCAAACGGGGGGTTACGAGCAGTACTTC

j_call: TRBJ2-6
d_call: -
v_call: TRBV6-1
clone_size: few
cdr3_aa: CASSHQSSGANVLTF
cdr3_nt: TGTGCCAGCAGCCATCAGAGCTCTGGGGCCAACGTCCTGACTTTC

j_call: TRBJ2-4
d_call: -
v_call: TRBV2
clone_size: -
cdr3_aa: CASRRAISKNIQYF
cdr3_nt: TGTGCCAGCAGGAGGGCTATTAGCAAAAACATTCAGTACTTC

j_call: TRBJ2-1
d_call: TRBD2
v_call: TRBV2
clone_size: -
cdr3_aa: CASSERPSGTYNEQFF
cdr3_nt: TGTGCCAGCAGTGAACGCCCTAGCGGCACCTACAATGAGCAGTTCTTC

j_call: TRBJ2-3
d_call: TRBD2
v_call: TRBV20-1
clone_size: -
cdr3_aa: CSAQNREWRGAADTQYF
cdr3_nt: TGCAGTGCCCAAAATCGGGAGTGGCGGGGGGCGGCGGATACGCAGTATTTT

j_call: TRBJ2-1
d_call: -
v_call: TRBV3-1
clone_size: -
cdr3_aa: CASSHPRRGVSYNEQFF
cdr3_nt: TGTGCCAGCAGCCACCCCAGGAGGGGGGTCTCCTACAATGAGCAGTTCTTC

j_call: TRBJ2-5
d_call: TRBD1
v_call: TRBV5-1
clone_size: -
cdr3_aa: CASSIGQGRILGETQYF
cdr3_nt: TGCGCCAGCAGCATAGGACAGGGGCGAATTTTGGGAGAGACCCAGTACTTC

j_call: TRBJ1-1
d_call: -
v_call: TRBV5-1
clone_size: -
cdr3_aa: CASSPGTQPLLMNTEAFF
cdr3_nt: TGCGCCAGCAGCCCCGGGACTCAGCCTCTCCTTATGAACACTGAAGCTTTCTTT

j_call: TRBJ1-4
d_call: -
v_call: TRBV27
clone_size: -
cdr3_aa: CASTSQGLEKLFF
cdr3_nt: TGTGCCAGCACATCGCAGGGTCTAGAAAAACTGTTTTTT

j_call: TRBJ2-7
d_call: -
v_call: TRBV6-5
clone_size: few
cdr3_aa: CASSYGGGIYEQYF
cdr3_nt: TGTGCCAGCAGTTACGGTGGGGGAATCTACGAGCAGTACTTC

j_call: TRBJ1-2
d_call: -
v_call: TRBV11-1
clone_size: few
cdr3_aa: CASSLVWIRDAANYGYTF
cdr3_nt: TGTGCCAGCAGCTTAGTTTGGATAAGGGATGCAGCTAACTATGGCTACACCTTC

j_call: TRBJ2-7
d_call: -
v_call: TRBV7-3
clone_size: -
cdr3_aa: CASSLFAGPYEQYF
cdr3_nt: TGTGCCAGCAGCTTATTCGCAGGACCCTACGAGCAGTACTTC

j_call: TRBJ1-1
d_call: -
v_call: TRBV9
clone_size: -
cdr3_aa: CASTRGVLNTEAFF
cdr3_nt: TGTGCCAGCACCCGGGGGGTACTTAACACTGAAGCTTTCTTT

j_call: TRBJ2-1
d_call: TRBD2
v_call: TRBV2
clone_size: -
cdr3_aa: CASGEASGGDEQFF
cdr3_nt: TGTGCCAGTGGGGAGGCTAGCGGGGGAGATGAGCAGTTCTTC

j_call: TRBJ2-7
d_call: TRBD1
v_call: TRBV7-9
clone_size: few
cdr3_aa: CASSPYFGTGSEQYF
cdr3_nt: TGTGCCAGCAGCCCCTACTTTGGGACAGGGAGCGAGCAGTACTTC

j_call: TRBJ2-3
d_call: -
v_call: TRBV5-1
clone_size: -
cdr3_aa: CATGRGGGTDTQYF
cdr3_nt: TGCGCCACTGGAAGGGGCGGGGGCACAGATACGCAGTATTTT

j_call: TRBJ2-5
d_call: TRBD2
v_call: TRBV12-3/TRBV12-4
clone_size: -
cdr3_aa: CASSLPSLPTDPTWASGAQETQYF
cdr3_nt: TGTGCCAGCAGTTTACCCAGTTTACCTACGGACCCTACCTGGGCTAGCGGGGCCCAAGAGACCCAGTACTTC

j_call: TRBJ2-7
d_call: TRBD2
v_call: TRBV10-3
clone_size: few
cdr3_aa: CATENPPGLAYEQYF
cdr3_nt: TGTGCCACCGAGAACCCTCCGGGACTAGCTTACGAGCAGTACTTC

j_call: TRBJ1-2
d_call: -
v_call: TRBV6-6
clone_size: -
cdr3_aa: CATLRAENYGYTF
cdr3_nt: TGTGCCACCCTAAGGGCGGAGAACTATGGCTACACCTTC

j_call: TRBJ1-4
d_call: -
v_call: TRBV5-1
clone_size: many
cdr3_aa: CASSSTTGAWEKLFF
cdr3_nt: TGCGCCAGCAGCTCTACTACGGGGGCTTGGGAAAAACTGTTTTTT

j_call: TRBJ2-7
d_call: -
v_call: TRBV12-3/TRBV12-4
clone_size: -
cdr3_aa: CASFNNPQGGEQYF
cdr3_nt: TGTGCCAGCTTCAATAACCCCCAGGGTGGCGAGCAGTACTTC

j_call: TRBJ1-1
d_call: -
v_call: TRBV29-1
clone_size: few
cdr3_aa: CSVDPTGMAFF
cdr3_nt: TGCAGCGTTGACCCTACAGGGATGGCTTTCTTT

j_call: TRBJ1-2
d_call: TRBD1
v_call: TRBV28
clone_size: few
cdr3_aa: CASRRPGQGVYGYTF
cdr3_nt: TGTGCCAGCAGAAGACCGGGACAGGGAGTCTATGGCTACACCTTC

j_call: TRBJ2-5
d_call: -
v_call: TRBV7-9
clone_size: few
cdr3_aa: CASTSTGTKETQYF
cdr3_nt: TGTGCCAGCACCTCTACCGGGACAAAGGAGACCCAGTACTTC

j_call: TRBJ2-2
d_call: -
v_call: TRBV12-5
clone_size: -
cdr3_aa: CASGLRRVQGGELFF
cdr3_nt: TGTGCTAGTGGTTTGCGCAGGGTGCAGGGCGGGGAGCTGTTTTTT

j_call: TRBJ2-1
d_call: -
v_call: TRBV6-6
clone_size: few
cdr3_aa: CASSPLVEHEQFF
cdr3_nt: TGTGCCAGCAGCCCCCTTGTAGAGCATGAGCAGTTCTTC

j_call: TRBJ2-5
d_call: TRBD2
v_call: TRBV5-1
clone_size: -
cdr3_aa: CASIPSGALQETQYF
cdr3_nt: TGCGCCAGCATCCCTAGCGGGGCGCTCCAAGAGACCCAGTACTTC

j_call: TRBJ1-2
d_call: TRBD1
v_call: TRBV4-1
clone_size: few
cdr3_aa: CASSPGQGDGYTF
cdr3_nt: TGCGCCAGCAGCCCAGGACAGGGAGATGGCTACACCTTC

j_call: TRBJ1-3
d_call: -
v_call: TRBV20-1
clone_size: -
cdr3_aa: CSASSVSGNTIYF
cdr3_nt: TGCAGTGCTAGTTCTGTCTCTGGAAACACCATATATTTT

j_call: TRBJ2-5
d_call: -
v_call: TRBV19
clone_size: -
cdr3_aa: CASGIKETQYF
cdr3_nt: TGTGCCAGTGGGATAAAAGAGACCCAGTACTTC

j_call: TRBJ2-1
d_call: TRBD2
v_call: TRBV7-7
clone_size: -
cdr3_aa: CASSSRLAGVPELF
cdr3_nt: TGTGCCAGCAGCTCGAGACTAGCGGGAGTCCCCGAACTCTTC

j_call: TRBJ2-7
d_call: -
v_call: TRBV5-6
clone_size: few
cdr3_aa: CASSTGTEFPVHHEQYF
cdr3_nt: TGTGCCAGCAGCACCGGGACGGAGTTCCCTGTTCACCACGAGCAGTACTTC

j_call: TRBJ2-5
d_call: -
v_call: TRBV5-1
clone_size: few
cdr3_aa: CASSGLIQETQYF
cdr3_nt: TGCGCCAGCAGCGGGCTTATCCAAGAGACCCAGTACTTC